This T cell receptor (beta chain) comes out of a study of CD8+ T cells in alopecia areata. Study context: Tofacitinib was given for 6 to 18 months, then stopped for 6 months.

The V gene's germline CDR1 is LNHDA and CDR2 SQIVND (reference sequence). The CDR3 contains 13 residues. With 2 bases removed from V and 2 bases from J, the gap between germline ends came to 7 bases. Isolated RNA was reverse transcribed into cDNA used as the sequencing template. The table came from immunoSEQ multiplex PCR; TCRdb's copy has only in-frame clones and leaves some out. The profile covers more than 200,000 clones, with about 68% appearing a single time and 1% to 1.5% taken by the ten largest. This clonotype was obtained from a human donor with alopecia areata. The material was CD4+ T cells sorted from blood, obtained at week 0. The rearrangement uses TRBV19 and TRBJ2-7, with a tentative D call TRBD1 (6 bases). In DNA form, the CDR3 reads TGTGCCAGTAGTATAACAGGGACCTACGAGCAGTACTTC. This encodes CASSITGTYEQYF.